This T cell receptor beta chain was identified during a study of blood T cell repertoires in COVID-19. Overall study context: PBMCs, B-cell-depleted T cells, or T cells provided the cDNA or gDNA that made up the material.

TCRdb keeps only in-frame clones here, not all; method: immunoSEQ multiplex PCR. Of 150,000 to 200,000 clones listed, 75% to 80% are singletons. The CDR3 runs 16 residues. V lost 2 bases to trimming and J lost 6 bases; unmatched junction nucleotides: 11. Germline CDR1 and CDR2: MNHEY and SVGAGI. The sequenced sample consisted of peripheral blood. The receptor was isolated from a woman between 65 and 79 years old with acute or convalescent COVID-19. The J gene is TRBJ2-3, the V gene TRBV6-5; 7 nucleotides align to TRBD1. CDR3 nucleotides: TGTGCCAGCAGTTACCGACAGGGCTTTGGGGATGATACGCAGTATTTT. Its translation is CASSYRQGFGDDTQYF.